These 27 T cell receptor beta chains were sequenced from one sample in a study of blood T cell repertoires in COVID-19. Assay: immunoSEQ multiplex PCR; the TCRdb copy retains only in-frame clones and omits some. The sample has over 150,000 clones, 85% to 95% seen once; the top ten hold approximately 0.69%. The sample comprised peripheral blood. All receptors derive from a man in his thirties or forties with COVID-19, enrolled during active disease.

This clone was seen a single time. Germline and junction disagree at one end, which may indicate a read error. This chain connects TRBV27 to TRBJ1-5, with a weak D call TRBD1 (5 bases). The germline V gene encodes CDR1 MNHEY and CDR2 SMNVEV (reference sequence). The CDR3 contains 14 residues. For the CDR3, the DNA is TGTGCCACCAGTTCGGGGGAAGTCAATCAGCCCCAGCATTTT. This translates into CATSSGEVNQPQHF.

V usage is TRBV30 and J usage is TRBJ1-6; possible D gene TRBD1, 6 bases. The germline V and J ends were trimmed by 3 bases and 5 bases, with 8 bases remaining between them. This CDR3 spans 13 amino acids. In germline, CDR1 is GTSNPN, CDR2 SVGIG (reference sequence). The CDR3 sequence is CAWRQGNNSPLHF. The CDR3 DNA reads TGTGCCTGGAGACAGGGAAATAATTCACCCCTCCACTTT. Full variable domain (rest looked up from reference TRBV30 and TRBJ1-6): SQTIHQWPATLVQPVGSPLSLECTVEGTSNPNLYWYRQAAGRGLQLLFYSVGIGQISSEVPQNLSASRPQDRQFILSSKKLLLSDSGFYLCAWRQGNNSPLHFGNGTRLTVT.

The genes are TRBV7-5 and TRBJ2-3; TRBD1, the table's D call, lacks a check against the DNA. TRBV7-5 is a listed pseudogene. CDR3 size: 16 residues. CDR3 residues: CVRPVPDIRGSDTQYF. The CDR3 DNA follows: TGTGTCCGCCCAGTCCCGGATATCAGGGGATCAGATACGCAGTATTTT.

This chain links TRBV10-3 with TRBJ2-1; TRBD2 aligns across 15 bases. The trim removed 8 bases at V and 10 bases at J, leaving 6 bases unmatched. Germline assignment: CDR1 ENHRY and CDR2 SYGVKD. The CDR3 has 14 residues. CDR3 in DNA: TGTGCCATCGGACCGGGACTAGCGGGGGGAGAGCAGTTCTTC. Amino acid sequence: CAIGPGLAGGEQFF.

The V call is TRBV5-1, the J call TRBJ1-1; D remains ambiguous. Germline CDR1 is SGHRS and CDR2 is YFSETQ. V shed 5 bases and J shed 3 bases, with 11 bases lying between them. The CDR3 is 13 residues long. CDR3 nucleotide sequence: TGCGCCAGCAGATTATTAGAGGACACTGAAGCTTTCTTT. Encoded protein: CASRLLEDTEAFF.

This sequence joins TRBV5-1 and TRBJ2-7; D is unclear. V lost 0 bases and J lost 6, with 16 bases in between. This CDR3 is 15 amino acids long. In germline, CDR1 is SGHRS, CDR2 YFSETQ. The CDR3 spells CASSLEVRYSGEQYF. The CDR3 DNA sequence: TGCGCCAGCAGCTTGGAAGTACGTTACTCAGGCGAGCAGTACTTC.

The chain recombines TRBV5-1 with TRBJ2-4; 7 nucleotides match TRBD1. Germline V CDR1 and CDR2: SGHRS, YFSETQ. The CDR3 extends over 14 amino acids. The V and J ends lost 0 bases and 3 bases, in that order; junction bases with no gene match: 0. CDR3 residues: CASSLGTGKNIQYF. The CDR3 DNA sequence: TGCGCCAGCAGCTTGGGGACAGGCAAAAACATTCAGTACTTC. Full variable domain (rest looked up from reference TRBV5-1 and TRBJ2-4): KAGVTQTPRYLIKTRGQQVTLSCSPISGHRSVSWYQQTPGQGLQFLFEYFSETQRNKGNFPGRFSGRQFSNSRSEMNVSTLELGDSALYLCASSLGTGKNIQYFGAGTRLSVL.

The gene calls are TRBV6-1 and TRBJ1-6; tentatively, D is TRBD1 (6 bases). The V and J ends lost 3 bases and 6 bases respectively, with 6 bases between them. CDR1 and CDR2 (germline): MNHNS, SASEGT. The CDR3 is made up of 13 amino acids. This CDR3 reads CASSDRGNSPLHF. CDR3 coding DNA: TGTGCCAGCAGTGACAGGGGTAATTCACCCCTCCACTTT.

This chain links TRBV7-9 with TRBJ1-2, with D tentatively TRBD1 (6 bases). This CDR3 region has 13 residues. The germline V and J ends were trimmed by 9 bases and 10 bases, with 21 bases remaining between them. In germline, CDR1 is SEHNR, CDR2 FQNEAQ (reference sequence). CDR3 DNA: TGTGCCAGTAGACGGGACATTCCGTCGTTCTACACCTTC. Its translation is CASRRDIPSFYTF.

V gene TRBV4-1 combines with J gene TRBJ1-4, with D unresolved. Germline CDR1 and CDR2: MGHRA and YSYEKL. The CDR3 runs 15 residues. V lost 2 bases to trimming and J lost 8 bases, with 15 bases between them. The CDR3 nucleotides read TGCGCCAGCAGCCAACAGGCGCGGGTTGGGGAAAAACTGTTTTTT. Protein: CASSQQARVGEKLFF.

The rearrangement joins TRBV27 to TRBJ1-5; TRBD1 matches 7 bases. The ends lost 9 bases at V and 7 bases at J; junction bases unmatched: 6. The CDR3 has 12 residues. In germline, CDR1 is MNHEY, CDR2 SMNVEV (reference sequence). CDR3 loop: CASLQGNQPQHF. The CDR3 DNA follows: TGTGCCAGTTTACAGGGGAACCAGCCCCAGCATTTT.

This clone has more than one count but fewer than ten. This sequence joins TRBV9 and TRBJ2-5; D uncertain. With 5 bases removed from V and 2 bases from J, the gap between germline ends came to 13 bases. Looked up from germline, CDR1 is SGDLS and CDR2 is YYNGEE. This CDR3 contains 14 residues. This CDR3 reads CASSDFDGQETQYF. CDR3 sequence (DNA): TGTGCCAGCAGTGACTTTGATGGTCAAGAGACCCAGTACTTC.

CDR3 region: CASSRGQDTGELFF. The CDR3 coding sequence is TGTGCCAGCAGCAGGGGACAGGACACCGGGGAGCTGTTTTTT. The J gene is TRBJ2-2, the V gene TRBV7-3; TRBD1 aligns across 8 bases. This CDR3 spans 14 amino acids. V lost 5 bases, J lost 3 bases, and 2 bases stayed unmatched. Germline values: CDR1 SGHTA, CDR2 FQGTGA.

The chain recombines TRBV3-1 (or the pseudogene TRBV3-2) with TRBJ2-5; tentative D call: TRBD1 (5 bases). This CDR3 region has 15 residues. The germline gives CDR1 LGHDT, CDR2 YNNKEL (reference sequence). V dropped 1 base and J dropped 5 bases, with 14 bases sitting between them. CDR3 coding DNA: TGTGCCAGCAGCCAAGGAAGCCAGGGTGGGGAGACCCAGTACTTC. Protein sequence: CASSQGSQGGETQYF.

Here the CDR3 DNA reads TGTGCCAGTAGAACGACAGGGAATTCACCCCTCCACTTT. Residues: CASRTTGNSPLHF. V is TRBV19 and J is TRBJ1-6; 7 nucleotides match TRBD1. In germline, CDR1 is LNHDA, CDR2 SQIVND (reference sequence). The ends lost 6 bases at V and 7 bases at J; junction bases unmatched: 3. This CDR3 has 13 residues.

This chain uses TRBV7-9 with TRBJ2-4, with 13 bases aligning to TRBD2. Germline-derived CDR1 and CDR2 are SEHNR and FQNEAQ (reference sequence). The CDR3 runs to 19 residues. V dropped 4 bases and J dropped 1; count of bases not matched to a gene: 10. CDR3 sequence: CASSSSWTSGGVAKNIQYF. The CDR3 DNA follows: TGTGCCAGCAGCTCGAGTTGGACTAGCGGGGGAGTGGCCAAAAACATTCAGTACTTC.

V is TRBV11-2 and J is TRBJ1-2, with TRBD1 identical over 8 bases. The germline V gene has CDR1 SGHAT and CDR2 FQNNGV. The CDR3 has 14 residues. J gave up 6 bases and V 1 base, and 4 bases lay outside the gene matches. DNA of the CDR3: TGTGCCAGCAGCTTAGCCAGGGGGCCTCATGGCTACACCTTC. This codes for CASSLARGPHGYTF.

This clone was counted between two and nine times. The chain is built from TRBV30 and TRBJ1-6, with 7 bases that match TRBD1. Trimming cost V 2 bases and J 11 bases; bases outside gene matches: 9. In germline, CDR1 is GTSNPN, CDR2 SVGIG (reference sequence). The CDR3 contains 14 residues. Written as DNA, the CDR3 is TGTGCCTGGAGTACTACGACAGGGCCTACACCCCTCCACTTT. It translates to CAWSTTTGPTPLHF.

V gene TRBV5-4 combines with J gene TRBJ2-5; a possible D gene is TRBD2 (6 bases). Per germline, CDR1 SGHNT and CDR2 YYREEE (reference sequence). The CDR3 consists of 14 residues. Trimming took 0 bases from V and 5 from J, leaving 11 bases between them. The CDR3 DNA sequence: TGTGCCAGCAGCTTGGTTTCGGGGGTTGAGACCCAGTACTTC. Its translation is CASSLVSGVETQYF.

The V gene is TRBV9, the J gene TRBJ2-5; D is undetermined. The V and J ends lost 3 bases and 0 bases respectively, with 9 bases between them. Germline CDR1 and CDR2: SGDLS and YYNGEE. The CDR3 has 14 amino acids. The CDR3 loop reads CASSAGTNQETQYF. Here the CDR3 DNA reads TGTGCCAGCAGCGCCGGTACTAACCAAGAGACCCAGTACTTC. Full variable domain (missing parts from reference TRBV9 and TRBJ2-5): DSGVTQTPKHLITATGQRVTLRCSPRSGDLSVYWYQQSLDQGLQFLIQYYNGEERAKGNILERFSAQQFPDLHSELNLSSLELGDSALYFCASSAGTNQETQYFGPGTRLLVL.

This chain links TRBV29-1 with TRBJ1-1; D possibly corresponds to TRBD1 (5 bases). Trimming shortened V by 5 bases and J by 3 bases, and 10 bases separated the two germline ends. Germline V lookup: CDR1 SQVTM, CDR2 ANQGSEA. The CDR3 spans 12 residues. The CDR3 DNA is TGCAGCGTTATGGGGCGTCACACTGAAGCTTTCTTT. Encoded protein: CSVMGRHTEAFF.

V and J are TRBV5-1 and TRBJ1-1; 8 positions match TRBD1. Germline V gene sequence: CDR1 SGHRS, CDR2 YFSETQ. The CDR3 spans 18 residues. V was clipped by 2 bases and J by 0 bases; unmatched bases: 12. In DNA form, the CDR3 reads TGCGCCAGCAGCTTCTCCGGACAGGGAAGTGAGATGAACACTGAAGCTTTCTTT. It encodes CASSFSGQGSEMNTEAFF. The full variable domain, completed using reference TRBV5-1 and TRBJ1-1, is KAGVTQTPRYLIKTRGQQVTLSCSPISGHRSVSWYQQTPGQGLQFLFEYFSETQRNKGNFPGRFSGRQFSNSRSEMNVSTLELGDSALYLCASSFSGQGSEMNTEAFFGQGTRLTVV.

The rearrangement uses TRBV11-2 and TRBJ2-7; 10 bases fit TRBD1. In germline, CDR1 is SGHAT, CDR2 FQNNGV. This CDR3 is built from 14 residues. The J segment lost 6 bases and the V segment lost 7 bases, leaving 9 bases of the junction unmatched. The CDR3 protein is CASNTGQGSREQYF. DNA of the CDR3: TGTGCCAGCAACACGGGACAGGGGTCTCGCGAGCAGTACTTC. The full variable domain, with the rest looked up from reference TRBV11-2 and TRBJ2-7, is EAGVAQSPRYKIIEKRQSVAFWCNPISGHATLYWYQQILGQGPKLLIQFQNNGVVDDSQLPKDRFSAERLKGVDSTLKIQPAKLEDSAVYLCASNTGQGSREQYFGPGTRLTVT.

The chain joins TRBV6-5 to TRBJ1-2, with TRBD1 as a possible D gene (5 bases). V was shortened by 0 bases and J by 4 bases, with 15 bases between the two germline ends. This CDR3 has 16 amino acids. Germline V CDR1 and CDR2: MNHEY, SVGAGI. DNA of the CDR3: TGTGCCAGCAGTTACTCGATACAGGTGGGGCGCTATGGCTACACCTTC. This translates into CASSYSIQVGRYGYTF.

Remarks on this clone: A junction boundary mismatches the germline segment, possibly from a read error. The CDR3 here is CASSYSAEPSGGVRNEQFF. CDR3 bases: TGTGCCAGCAGCTACTCGGCGGAGCCTAGCGGGGGGGTAAGGAATGAGCAGTTCTTC. This sequence joins TRBV6-6 and TRBJ2-1; 12 nucleotides align to TRBD2. Germline CDR1 is MNHNY and CDR2 is SVGAGI (reference sequence). The CDR3 has 19 residues.

The rearrangement uses TRBV9 and TRBJ2-1, with D hard to call. This CDR3 is built from 14 residues. Germline CDR1 reads SGDLS; CDR2 reads YYNGEE. V lost 3 bases to trimming and J lost 10 bases, with 17 bases between them. The CDR3 region is CASSAAPSDSEQFF. CDR3 DNA sequence: TGTGCCAGCAGCGCCGCTCCCTCAGATTCGGAGCAGTTCTTC.

The chain combines TRBV6-4 with TRBJ2-6, with D unresolved. The V gene's germline CDR1 is MRHNA and CDR2 SNTAGT. V was trimmed by 8 bases and J by 0 bases, leaving 8 bases between them. The CDR3 length is 14 residues. The CDR3 DNA reads as TGTGCCAGCGCTGAGATCTCTGGGGCCAACGTCCTGACTTTC. It codes for CASAEISGANVLTF.